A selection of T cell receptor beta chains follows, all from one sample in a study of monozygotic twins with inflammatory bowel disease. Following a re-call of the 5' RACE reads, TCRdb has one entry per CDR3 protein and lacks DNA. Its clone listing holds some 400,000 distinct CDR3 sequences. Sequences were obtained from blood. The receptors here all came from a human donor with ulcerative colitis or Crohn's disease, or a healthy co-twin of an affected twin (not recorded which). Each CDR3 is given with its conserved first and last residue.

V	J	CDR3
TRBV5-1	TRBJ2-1	CASSFTGPNYNEQFF
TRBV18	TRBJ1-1	CASSQRGSNTEAFF
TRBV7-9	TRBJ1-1	CASSLGAGGVPEAFF
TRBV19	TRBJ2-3	CASRVRSTDTQYF
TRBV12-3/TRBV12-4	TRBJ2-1	CASSPPGTPGVNEQFF
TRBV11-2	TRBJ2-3	CASSFGVGSGTYTDTQYF
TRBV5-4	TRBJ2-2	CASSPGPDTGELFF
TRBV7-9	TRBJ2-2	CASRRLRDGELFF
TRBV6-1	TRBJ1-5	CASSEVGVQPQHF
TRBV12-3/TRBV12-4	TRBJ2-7	CASSSSLTTYEQYF
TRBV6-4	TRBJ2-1	CASSDSSLSGGGYNEQFF
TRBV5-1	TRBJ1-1	CASSLSRPEIEAFF
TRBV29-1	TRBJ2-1	CSVRTSPRNEQFF
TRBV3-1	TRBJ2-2	CASSYWTSGLTGELFF
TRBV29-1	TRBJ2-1	CSVEVEELSSYNEQFF
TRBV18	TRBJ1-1	CASSSDRDTEAFF
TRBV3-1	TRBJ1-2	CASSLLSGQGNGYTF
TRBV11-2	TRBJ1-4	CASSSRQGAREKLFF
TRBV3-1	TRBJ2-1	CASSQDTGSWDNEQFF
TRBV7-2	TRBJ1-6	CASSFYVVGSPLHF
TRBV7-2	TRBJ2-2	CSSSPYRGAAAGELFF
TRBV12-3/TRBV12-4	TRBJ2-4	CASSFSLPQNIQYF
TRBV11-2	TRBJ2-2	CASSPRLAGGILNTGELFF
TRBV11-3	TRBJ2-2	CASSLGTSGIAAGELFF
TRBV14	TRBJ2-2	CASSQRLNTGELFF
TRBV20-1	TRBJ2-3	CSGRGLTDTQYF
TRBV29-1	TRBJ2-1	CSVRDTRYNEQFF
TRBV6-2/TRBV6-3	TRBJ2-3	CASSYQDRRSDTQYF
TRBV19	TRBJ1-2	CASSISESGLNRYGYTF
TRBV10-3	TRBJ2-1	CAISSGRSDEQFF
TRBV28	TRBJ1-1	CASSPLRGAFTEAFF
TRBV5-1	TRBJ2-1	CPSSLSGGTYNEQFF
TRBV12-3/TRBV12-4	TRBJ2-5	CASSLTLAGAGTQYF
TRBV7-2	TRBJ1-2	CASSSQGWPANYGYTF
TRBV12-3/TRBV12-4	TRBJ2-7	CASSFAGQLYEQYF
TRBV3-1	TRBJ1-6	CASSTMTVSPLHF
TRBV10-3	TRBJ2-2	CAISQGSGELFF
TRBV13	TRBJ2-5	CASSWDRGGQTQYF
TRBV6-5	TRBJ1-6	CASSYSITGGSYNSPLHF
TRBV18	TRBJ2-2	CASSPPLTDTGELFF
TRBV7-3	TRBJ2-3	CASSLEGNLADTQYF
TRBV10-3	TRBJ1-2	CATRNTGTVTYGYTF
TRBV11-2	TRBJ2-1	CASMAGTYNEQFF
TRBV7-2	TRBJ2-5	CASSRQPQETQYF
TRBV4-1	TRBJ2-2	CASRPGGAGELFF
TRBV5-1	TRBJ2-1	CASSLGTSGTPNPYNEQFF
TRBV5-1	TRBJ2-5	CASSLEGSGGYQETQYF
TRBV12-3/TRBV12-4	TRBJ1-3	CASSRQGGGNTIYF